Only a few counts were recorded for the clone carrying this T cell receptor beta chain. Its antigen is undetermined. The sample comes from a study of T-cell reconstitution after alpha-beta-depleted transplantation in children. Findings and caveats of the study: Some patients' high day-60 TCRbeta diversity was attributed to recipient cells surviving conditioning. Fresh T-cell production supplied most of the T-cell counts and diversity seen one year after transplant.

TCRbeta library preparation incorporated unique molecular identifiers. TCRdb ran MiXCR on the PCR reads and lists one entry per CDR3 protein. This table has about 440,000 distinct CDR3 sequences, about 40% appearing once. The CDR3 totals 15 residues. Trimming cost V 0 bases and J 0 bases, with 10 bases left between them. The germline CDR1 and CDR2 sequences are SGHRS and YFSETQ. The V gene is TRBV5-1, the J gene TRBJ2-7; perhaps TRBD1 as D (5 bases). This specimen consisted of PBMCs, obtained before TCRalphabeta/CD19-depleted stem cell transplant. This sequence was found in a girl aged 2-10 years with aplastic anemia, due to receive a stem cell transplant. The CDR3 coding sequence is TGCGCCAGCAGCTTGGTTATGGACAACTCCTACGAGCAGTACTTC. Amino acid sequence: CASSLVMDNSYEQYF.